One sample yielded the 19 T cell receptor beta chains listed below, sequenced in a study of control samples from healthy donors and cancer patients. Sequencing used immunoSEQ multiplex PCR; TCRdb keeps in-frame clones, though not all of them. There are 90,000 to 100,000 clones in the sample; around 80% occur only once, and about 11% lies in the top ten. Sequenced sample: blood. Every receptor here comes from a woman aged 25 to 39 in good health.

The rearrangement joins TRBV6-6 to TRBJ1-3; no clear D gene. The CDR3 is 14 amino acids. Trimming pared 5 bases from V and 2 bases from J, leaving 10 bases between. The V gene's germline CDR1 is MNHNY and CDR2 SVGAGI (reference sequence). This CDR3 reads CASSEGGTGNTIYF. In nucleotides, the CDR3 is TGTGCCAGCAGTGAGGGAGGTACTGGAAACACCATATATTTT.

Written as DNA, the CDR3 is TGTGCCAGCAGCCTAGGAGGGGGCTACGAGCAGTACTTC. Translating gives CASSLGGGYEQYF. V is TRBV2 and J is TRBJ2-7; possibly TRBD1 or TRBD2 for D (6 bases each). The CDR3 is 13 amino acids. Trimming left V 6 bases short and J 3 bases short, with 12 bases between. CDR1 SNHLY and CDR2 FYNNEI come from the germline V gene.

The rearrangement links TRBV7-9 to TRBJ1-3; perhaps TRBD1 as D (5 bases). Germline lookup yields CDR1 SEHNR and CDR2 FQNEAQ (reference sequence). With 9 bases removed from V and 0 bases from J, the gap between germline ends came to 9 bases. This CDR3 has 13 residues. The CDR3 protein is CARGESSGNTIYF. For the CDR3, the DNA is TGTGCCAGGGGGGAGAGCTCTGGAAACACCATATATTTT.

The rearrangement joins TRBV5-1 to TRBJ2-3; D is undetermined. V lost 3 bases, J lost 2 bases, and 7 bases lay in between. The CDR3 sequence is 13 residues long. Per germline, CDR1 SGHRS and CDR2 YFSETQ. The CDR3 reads CASSWSVTDTQYF. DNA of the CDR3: TGCGCCAGCAGCTGGTCGGTCACAGATACGCAGTATTTT.

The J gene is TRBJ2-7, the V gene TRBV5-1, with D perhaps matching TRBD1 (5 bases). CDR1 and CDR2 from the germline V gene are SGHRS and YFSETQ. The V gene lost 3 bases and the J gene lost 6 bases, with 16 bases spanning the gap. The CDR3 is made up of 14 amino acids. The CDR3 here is CASSSDTLRGEQYF. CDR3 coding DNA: TGCGCCAGCAGCTCGGACACCCTAAGGGGCGAGCAGTACTTC.

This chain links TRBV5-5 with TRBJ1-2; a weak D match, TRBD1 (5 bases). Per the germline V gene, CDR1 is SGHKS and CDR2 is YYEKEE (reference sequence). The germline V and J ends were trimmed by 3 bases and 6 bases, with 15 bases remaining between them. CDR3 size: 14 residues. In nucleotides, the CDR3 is TGTGCCAGCAGCTGGACACGTTTCGGCGATGGCTACACCTTC. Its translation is CASSWTRFGDGYTF.

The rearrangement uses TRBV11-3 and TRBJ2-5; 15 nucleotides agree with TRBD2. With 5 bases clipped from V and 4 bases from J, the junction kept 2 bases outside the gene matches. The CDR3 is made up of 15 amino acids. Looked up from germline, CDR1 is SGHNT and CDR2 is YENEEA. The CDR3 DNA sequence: TGTGCCAGCAGCGGGACTAGCGGGGGGACAGAGACCCAGTACTTC. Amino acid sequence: CASSGTSGGTETQYF.

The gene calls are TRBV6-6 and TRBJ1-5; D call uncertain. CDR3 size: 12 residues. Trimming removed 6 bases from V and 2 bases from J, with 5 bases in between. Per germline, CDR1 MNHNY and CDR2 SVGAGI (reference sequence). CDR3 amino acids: CASRVRNQPQHF. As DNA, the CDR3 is TGTGCCAGCAGGGTACGCAATCAGCCCCAGCATTTT.

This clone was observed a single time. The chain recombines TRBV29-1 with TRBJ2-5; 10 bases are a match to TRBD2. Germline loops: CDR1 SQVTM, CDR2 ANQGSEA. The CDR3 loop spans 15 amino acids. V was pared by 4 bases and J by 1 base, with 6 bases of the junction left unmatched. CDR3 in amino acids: CSVVRLAGAQETQYF. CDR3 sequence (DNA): TGCAGCGTTGTAAGGCTAGCGGGGGCCCAAGAGACCCAGTACTTC.

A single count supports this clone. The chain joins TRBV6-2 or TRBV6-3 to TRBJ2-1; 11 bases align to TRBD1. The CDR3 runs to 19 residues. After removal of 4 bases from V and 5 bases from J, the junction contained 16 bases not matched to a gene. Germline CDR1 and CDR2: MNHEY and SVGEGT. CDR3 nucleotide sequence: TGTGCCAGCAGTTCCGGACCGGACAGGGGGCTAGGATTGAACAATGAGCAGTTCTTC. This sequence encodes CASSSGPDRGLGLNNEQFF.

The CDR3 DNA reads TGTGCCAGCTCACTTGGACAGGGGGCAGGACAGCCCCAGCATTTT. It is translated as CASSLGQGAGQPQHF. The rearrangement uses TRBV18 and TRBJ1-5; TRBD1 agrees at 11 bases. Looked up from germline, CDR1 is KGHSH and CDR2 is LQKENI. The CDR3 has 15 residues. Unmatched junction bases numbered 6, after V lost 4 bases and J lost 7 bases.

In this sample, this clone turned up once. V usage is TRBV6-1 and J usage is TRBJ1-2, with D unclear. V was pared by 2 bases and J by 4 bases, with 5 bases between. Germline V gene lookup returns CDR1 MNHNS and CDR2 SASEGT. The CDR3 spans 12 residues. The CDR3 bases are TGTGCCAGCAGTGAATCCCTCTATGGCTACACCTTC. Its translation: CASSESLYGYTF.

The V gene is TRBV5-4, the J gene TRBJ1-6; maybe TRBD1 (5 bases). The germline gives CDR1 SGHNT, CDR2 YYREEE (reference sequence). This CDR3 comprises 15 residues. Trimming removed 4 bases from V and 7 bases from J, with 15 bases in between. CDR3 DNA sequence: TGTGCCAGCAGCCCACCGGGACGGTCGAATTCACCCCTCCACTTT. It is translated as CASSPPGRSNSPLHF.

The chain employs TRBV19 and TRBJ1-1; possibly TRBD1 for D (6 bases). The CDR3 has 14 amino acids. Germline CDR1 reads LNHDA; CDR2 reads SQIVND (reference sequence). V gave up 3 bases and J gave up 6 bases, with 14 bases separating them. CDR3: CASSITGASAEAFF. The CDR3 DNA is TGTGCCAGTAGTATTACGGGGGCCTCCGCTGAAGCTTTCTTT.

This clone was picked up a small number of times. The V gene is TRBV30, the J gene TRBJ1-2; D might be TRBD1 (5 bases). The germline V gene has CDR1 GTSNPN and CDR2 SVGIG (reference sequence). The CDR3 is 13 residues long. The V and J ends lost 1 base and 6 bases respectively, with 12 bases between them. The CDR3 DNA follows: TGTGCCTGGAGTGGATCAGGGTCCCATGGCTACACCTTC. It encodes CAWSGSGSHGYTF. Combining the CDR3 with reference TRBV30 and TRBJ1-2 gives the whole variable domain SQTIHQWPATLVQPVGSPLSLECTVEGTSNPNLYWYRQAAGRGLQLLFYSVGIGQISSEVPQNLSASRPQDRQFILSSKKLLLSDSGFYLCAWSGSGSHGYTFGSGTRLTVV.

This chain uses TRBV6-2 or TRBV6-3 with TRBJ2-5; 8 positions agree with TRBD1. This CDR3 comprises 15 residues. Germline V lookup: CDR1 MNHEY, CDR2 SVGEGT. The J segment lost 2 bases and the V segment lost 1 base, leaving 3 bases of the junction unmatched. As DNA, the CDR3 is TGTGCCAGCAGTTACTGGGACAGGATACAAGAGACCCAGTACTTC. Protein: CASSYWDRIQETQYF.

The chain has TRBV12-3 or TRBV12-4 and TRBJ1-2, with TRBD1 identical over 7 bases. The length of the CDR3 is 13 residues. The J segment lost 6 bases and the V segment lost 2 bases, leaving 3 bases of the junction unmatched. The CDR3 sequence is CASSLIGTDGYTF. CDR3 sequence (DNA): TGTGCCAGCAGTTTAATCGGGACAGATGGCTACACCTTC.

The chain's CDR3 is CASSLVLGWGRNQETQYF. The CDR3 region has the DNA TGTGCCAGCAGCTTAGTCTTGGGGTGGGGCCGAAACCAAGAGACCCAGTACTTC. The gene calls are TRBV11-2 and TRBJ2-5; tentative D call: TRBD1 (5 bases). V lost 1 base and J 0 bases, leaving 18 bases between the germline ends. Germline CDR1 and CDR2: SGHAT and FQNNGV. The CDR3 is 18 amino acids.

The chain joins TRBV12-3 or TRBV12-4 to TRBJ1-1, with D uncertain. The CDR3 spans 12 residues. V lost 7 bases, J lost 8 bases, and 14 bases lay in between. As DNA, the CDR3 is TGTGCCAGCACCACCGACGGGGTCGAAGCTTTCTTT. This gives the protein CASTTDGVEAFF.